The clone carrying this T cell receptor (beta chain) has just a few counts. What it recognizes is unknown. The length of the CDR3 is 15 residues. Germline CDR1 and CDR2: SGHNT and YYREEE (reference sequence). Between the trimmed V and J ends, which lost 1 base and 3 bases, there was a span of 12 bases. These data belong to a study of T-cell memory formation after mild COVID-19. Overall study context: The two donors had largely donor-specific TCR clusters. Regarding the study as a whole: Day 15 to 85 contractors were CD4/CD8 balanced; later expanders leaned CD4+. The authors left the SARS-CoV-2 specificity of second-wave clones peaking on day 37 unconfirmed. That cross-reactive memory joined was suggested by some responding clones appearing in pre-infection memory.

A single record per CDR3 protein comes from TCRdb applying MiXCR to the 5' RACE reads. The sample shows about 170,000 distinct CDR3 sequences, 13% of them seen only once. The source material was PBMCs or a T cell subset sorted from them (not recorded which). This TCR was recovered from a man between 18 and 29 years old who had mild COVID-19 (a few samples of this study predate the infection). Cell type and time point are not known. This chain connects TRBV5-4 to TRBJ2-3; tentatively, D is TRBD1 (5 bases). CDR3 sequence (DNA): TGTGCCAGCAGCTTGCGACAGCAGGGAACAGATACGCAGTATTTT. Residues: CASSLRQQGTDTQYF.